The source of this TCR beta chain is a study of shared clonotypes between healthy human individuals. Authors' data handling: Filtering differed, since immunoSEQ gave only junction sequences and no quality scores. Some clones are missing from TCRdb's copy, which holds only in-frame ones; the method was immunoSEQ multiplex PCR. The DNA gave D and trimming, while V, J and clone size come from that table. The table shows approximately 1.5 million clones, with around 98.5% occurring only once. This clone was picked up one time. Trimming removed 6 bases from V and 4 bases from J, with 12 bases in between. Germline V lookup: CDR1 SGHAT, CDR2 FQNNGV. The CDR3 length is 13 residues.

Sequencing input: naive CD4+ T cells sorted from blood. Described subset: CD45RA+ positively selected. The chain couples TRBV11-2 to TRBJ1-2; possibly TRBD1 for D (5 bases). This TCR was sampled from a man aged 25 to 40 in good health. The CDR3 protein is CASSTGVGYGYTF. DNA for the CDR3: TGTGCCAGCAGTACGGGGGTTGGCTATGGCTACACCTTC. The variable domain in full, with the rest retrieved from reference TRBV11-2 and TRBJ1-2, is EAGVAQSPRYKIIEKRQSVAFWCNPISGHATLYWYQQILGQGPKLLIQFQNNGVVDDSQLPKDRFSAERLKGVDSTLKIQPAKLEDSAVYLCASSTGVGYGYTFGSGTRLTVV.